Listed here are 16 T cell receptor beta chains from one sample, sequenced in a study of CD8 T cells in Susac syndrome. Random-hexamer reverse transcription was applied to about 0.5 to 1 ug RNA. TCRdb called the immunoSEQ multiplex PCR reads again in MiXCR, with one record for every CDR3 protein. The table shows some 150,000 distinct CDR3 sequences, with 90% to 95% occurring only once. The specimen sequenced was CD4+ T cells from PBMCs. Every receptor here comes from a human donor with Susac syndrome.

In its sample, this clonotype was seen once. CDR3 loop: CASSLGEAGATYEQYF. The DNA of the CDR3 is TGTGCCAGCAGCTTAGGAGAGGCGGGGGCAACCTACGAGCAGTACTTC. This chain connects TRBV7-8 to TRBJ2-7; D may be TRBD2 (7 bases). There are 16 residues in the CDR3. V gave up 1 base and J gave up 2 bases, with 15 bases separating them. Germline V CDR1 and CDR2: SGHVS, FQNEAQ.

CDR3 sequence (DNA): TGTGCCAGCAGCGGTCCCCAGCAGTACTTC. Residues: CASSGPQQYF. The rearrangement joins TRBV14 to TRBJ2-7; D not certain. This CDR3 comprises 10 residues. Germline CDR1 and CDR2: SGHDN and FVKESK. V was trimmed by 5 bases and J by 8 bases, leaving 7 bases between them.

The chain uses TRBV28 and TRBJ1-5; 8 positions match TRBD1. V was clipped by 6 bases and J by 9 bases; unmatched bases: 4. The CDR3 length is 12 residues. The germline V gene encodes CDR1 MDHEN and CDR2 SYDVKM. The CDR3 reads CASRDRVGPQHF. In nucleotides, the CDR3 is TGTGCCAGCAGGGACAGGGTAGGGCCCCAGCATTTT.

This chain connects TRBV29-1 to TRBJ1-5; D unresolved. V lost 4 bases to trimming and J lost 0 bases, with 7 bases between them. The germline CDR1 and CDR2 sequences are SQVTM and ANQGSEA. The CDR3 extends over 13 amino acids. CDR3 region: CSVGKDSNQPQHF. The CDR3 bases are TGCAGCGTTGGAAAAGATAGCAATCAGCCCCAGCATTTT.

The V and J genes are TRBV14 and TRBJ2-1; possible D gene TRBD1, 6 bases. Trimming pared 1 base from V and 1 base from J, leaving 8 bases between. The length of the CDR3 is 15 residues. Germline V CDR1 and CDR2: SGHDN, FVKESK. This CDR3 is CASSQVGQSYNEQFF. In nucleotides, the CDR3 is TGTGCCAGCAGCCAAGTCGGACAGTCCTACAATGAGCAGTTCTTC.

The gene calls are TRBV6-5 and TRBJ2-1; a possible D gene is TRBD2 (5 bases). The germline V gene encodes CDR1 MNHEY and CDR2 SVGAGI. Trimming shortened V by 6 bases and J by 5 bases, and 11 bases separated the two germline ends. The CDR3 totals 13 residues. The DNA of the CDR3 is TGTGCCAGCAGGGGGAGTGGGAACAATGAGCAGTTCTTC. Protein sequence: CASRGSGNNEQFF.

V usage is TRBV6-5 and J usage is TRBJ2-5, with D possibly TRBD2 on 6 matching bases. The V gene's germline CDR1 is MNHEY and CDR2 SVGAGI. Trimming took off 6 bases at V and 4 bases at J, with 15 bases between the two ends. CDR3 length: 14 residues. The CDR3: CASSPVLGGETQYF. The CDR3 bases are TGTGCCAGCAGCCCCGTCCTGGGAGGAGAGACCCAGTACTTC.

The chain carries TRBV3-1 and TRBJ2-7; TRBD2 matches 8 bases. Per germline, CDR1 LGHDT and CDR2 YNNKEL (reference sequence). Trimming cost V 0 bases and J 3 bases; bases outside gene matches: 4. CDR3 size: 15 residues. The CDR3 nucleotides are TGTGCCAGCAGCCAAGAACCGGGGGGGCACTACGAGCAGTACTTC. Translated, it gives CASSQEPGGHYEQYF.

The chain couples TRBV4-2 to TRBJ2-5, with D possibly being TRBD2 (5 bases). Germline V gene lookup returns CDR1 LGHNA and CDR2 YNFKEQ. The length of the CDR3 is 16 residues. Between the trimmed V and J ends, which lost 1 base and 3 bases, there was a span of 15 bases. DNA for the CDR3: TGTGCCAGCAGCCAAGGGCTAGCAGGAGGAGAAGAGACCCAGTACTTC. Protein sequence: CASSQGLAGGEETQYF.

The chain has TRBV9 and TRBJ1-2; D gene ambiguous. This CDR3 has 12 residues. The V gene lost 6 bases and the J gene lost 6 bases, with 12 bases spanning the gap. CDR1 is SGDLS, CDR2 YYNGEE, per germline. The CDR3 DNA reads TGTGCCAGCACCAAGACCGGGGATGGCTACACCTTC. This sequence encodes CASTKTGDGYTF.

This sequence joins TRBV15 and TRBJ2-5; unclear D gene. The CDR3 is 18 amino acids. V dropped 3 bases and J dropped 5 bases, with 25 bases sitting between them. CDR1 and CDR2 (germline): LNHNV, YYDKDF (reference sequence). CDR3 in DNA: TGTGCCACCAGCAGGTTACCTAAGCTTGGCCGTCTTCGGGAGACCCAGTACTTC. This gives the protein CATSRLPKLGRLRETQYF. Looking up the rest from reference TRBV15 and TRBJ2-5 gives the full variable domain: DAMVIQNPRYQVTQFGKPVTLSCSQTLNHNVMYWYQQKSSQAPKLLFHYYDKDFNNEADTPDNFQSRRPNTSFCFLDIRSPGLGDTAMYLCATSRLPKLGRLRETQYFGPGTRLLVL.

V gene TRBV16 combines with J gene TRBJ1-6, with TRBD1 matching 8 bases. The junction had 4 bases not matched to a gene; V was cut back by 2 bases and J by 7 bases. This CDR3 is built from 15 residues. Looked up from germline, CDR1 is KGHSY and CDR2 is FQNENV. The CDR3 spells CASSQIAGGNSPLHF. The CDR3 DNA reads as TGTGCCAGCAGCCAAATTGCAGGGGGCAATTCACCCCTCCACTTT. Full variable domain (missing parts from reference TRBV16 and TRBJ1-6): GEEVAQTPKHLVRGEGQKAKLYCAPIKGHSYVFWYQQVLKNEFKFLISFQNENVFDETGMPKERFSAKCLPNSPCSLEIQATKLEDSAVYFCASSQIAGGNSPLHFGNGTRLTVT.

This chain uses TRBV27 with TRBJ2-7; 10 bases align to TRBD1. The CDR3 is 17 residues long. Germline V gives CDR1 MNHEY, CDR2 SMNVEV (reference sequence). The V and J ends lost 4 bases and 6 bases, in that order; junction bases with no gene match: 15. The CDR3 DNA follows: TGTGCCAGCAGTTCCCCCTCAGGTGGGGACAGGGGTTCCGAGCAGTACTTC. Protein sequence: CASSSPSGGDRGSEQYF.

The chain links TRBV29-1 to TRBJ2-3; 7 bases agree with TRBD1. CDR1 and CDR2 (germline): SQVTM, ANQGSEA. The CDR3 has 14 amino acids. V was pared by 7 bases and J by 2 bases, with 9 bases of the junction left unmatched. This CDR3 reads CSAVRQGSTDTQYF. For the CDR3, the DNA is TGCAGCGCCGTAAGACAGGGATCCACAGATACGCAGTATTTT.

The chain links TRBV7-2 to TRBJ2-7, with TRBD2 matching over 14 bases. Unmatched junction bases numbered 12, after V lost 5 bases and J lost 3 bases. Per the germline V gene, CDR1 is SGHTA and CDR2 is FQGNSA. The CDR3 runs to 18 residues. This chain's CDR3 is CASSHGTSGGRLGYEQYF. CDR3 sequence (DNA): TGTGCCAGCAGCCACGGGACTAGCGGGGGACGCCTCGGCTACGAGCAGTACTTC.

The CDR3 loop reads CASSRAGASDTQYF. CDR3 in DNA: TGCGCCAGCAGCCGTGCGGGGGCCTCAGATACGCAGTATTTT. The chain is built from TRBV4-1 and TRBJ2-3; D might be TRBD2 (7 bases). Germline CDR1 MGHRA, CDR2 YSYEKL. This CDR3 comprises 14 residues. Trimming took 4 bases from V and 4 from J, leaving 12 bases between them.